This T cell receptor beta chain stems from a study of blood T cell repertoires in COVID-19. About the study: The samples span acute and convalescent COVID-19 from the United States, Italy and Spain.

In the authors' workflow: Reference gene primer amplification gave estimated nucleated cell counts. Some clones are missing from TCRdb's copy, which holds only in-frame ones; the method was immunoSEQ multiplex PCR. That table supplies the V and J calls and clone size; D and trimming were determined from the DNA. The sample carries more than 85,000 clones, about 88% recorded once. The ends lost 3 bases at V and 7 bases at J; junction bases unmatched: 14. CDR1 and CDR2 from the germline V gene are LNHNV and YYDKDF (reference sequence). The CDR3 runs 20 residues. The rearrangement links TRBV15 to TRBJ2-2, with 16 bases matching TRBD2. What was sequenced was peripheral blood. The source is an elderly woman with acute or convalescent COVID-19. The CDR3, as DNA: TGTGCCACCAGCAGCTCACCGGGACTAGCGGGAGGGTGGTCGGTCGGGGAGCTGTTTTTT. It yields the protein CATSSSPGLAGGWSVGELFF.